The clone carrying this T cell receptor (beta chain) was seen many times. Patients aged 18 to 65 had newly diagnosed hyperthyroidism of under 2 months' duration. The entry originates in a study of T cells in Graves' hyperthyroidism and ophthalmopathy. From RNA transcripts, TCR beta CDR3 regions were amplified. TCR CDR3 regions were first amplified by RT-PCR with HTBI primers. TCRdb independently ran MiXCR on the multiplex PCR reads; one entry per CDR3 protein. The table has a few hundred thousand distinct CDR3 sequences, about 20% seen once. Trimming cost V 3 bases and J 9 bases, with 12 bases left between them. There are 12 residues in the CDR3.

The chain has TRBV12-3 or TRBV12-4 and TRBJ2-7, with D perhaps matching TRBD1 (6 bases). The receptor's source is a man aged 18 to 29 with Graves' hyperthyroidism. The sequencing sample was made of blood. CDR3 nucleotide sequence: TGTGCCAGCAGTTTGAAGGACAGTCCGCAGTACTTC. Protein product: CASSLKDSPQYF.